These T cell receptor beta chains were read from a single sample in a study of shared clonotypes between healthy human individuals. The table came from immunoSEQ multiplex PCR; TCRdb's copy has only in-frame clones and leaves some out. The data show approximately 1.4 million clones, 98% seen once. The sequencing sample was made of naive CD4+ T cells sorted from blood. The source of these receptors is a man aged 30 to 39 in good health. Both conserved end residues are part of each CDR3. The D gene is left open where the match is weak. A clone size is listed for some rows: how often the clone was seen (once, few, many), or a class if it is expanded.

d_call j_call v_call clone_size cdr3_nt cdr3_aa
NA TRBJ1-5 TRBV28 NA TGTGCCAGCAGTTTAAGTAGGGAGGCGCGCAATCAGCCCCAGCATTTT CASSLSREARNQPQHF
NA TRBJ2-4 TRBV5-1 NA TGCGCCAGCAGCTTGGAATCGGCCAAAAACATTCAGTACTTC CASSLESAKNIQYF
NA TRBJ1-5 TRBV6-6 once TGTGCCAGCAGTTACGAAAGGACAGCTATTTATCAGCCCCAGCATTTT CASSYERTAIYQPQHF
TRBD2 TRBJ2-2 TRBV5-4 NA TGTGCCAGCGGTACTAGCGGGAGGGCCGCGGGCACCGGGGAGCTGTTTTTT CASGTSGRAAGTGELFF
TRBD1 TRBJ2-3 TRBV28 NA TGTGCCAGCAGTTTGGGTCCCGGGACAGGGCCACAGTTCACAGATACGCAGTATTTT CASSLGPGTGPQFTDTQYF
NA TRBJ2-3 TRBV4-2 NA TGTGCCAGCAGCCAAGTACGTACAGATACGCAGTATTTT CASSQVRTDTQYF
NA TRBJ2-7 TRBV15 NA TGTGCCACCAGCAGAGATCGGAACAGAGCCTACGAGCAGTACTTC CATSRDRNRAYEQYF
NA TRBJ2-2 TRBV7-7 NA TGTGCCAGCAGACAGACACCGAACACCGGGGAGCTGTTTTTT CASRQTPNTGELFF
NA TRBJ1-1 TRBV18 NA TGTGCCAGCTCACAACCGGTAACTGAAGCTTTCTTT CASSQPVTEAFF
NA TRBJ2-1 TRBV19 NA TGTGCCAGTAGTCCTCACCAGCGGAACGGGCAGTTCTTC CASSPHQRNGQFF
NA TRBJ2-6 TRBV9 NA TGTGCCAGCAGCGTAGGAGGGGCAGAACTCTCTGGGGCCAACGTCCTGACTTTC CASSVGGAELSGANVLTF
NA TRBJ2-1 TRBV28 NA TGTGCCAGCAGTTTCGGCGGTCCGGGCAATGAGCAGTTCTTC CASSFGGPGNEQFF
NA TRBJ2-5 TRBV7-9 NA TGTGCCAGCAGCTTAGTAAACGGACACCTTTACCAAGAGACCCAGTACTTC CASSLVNGHLYQETQYF
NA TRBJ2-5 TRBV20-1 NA TGCAGTGCTAGTCTCCCCGAGACCCAGTACTTC CSASLPETQYF
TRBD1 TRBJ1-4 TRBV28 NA TGTGCCAGCACCTGGAGGACAGGGGATGAAAAACTGTTTTTT CASTWRTGDEKLFF
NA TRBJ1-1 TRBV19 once TGTGCCAGTAGTCGACAGGCAAGCCTTGAAGCTTTCTTT CASSRQASLEAFF
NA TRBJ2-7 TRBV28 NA TGTGCCAGCAGTTTATACGGGTACGAGCAGTACTTC CASSLYGYEQYF
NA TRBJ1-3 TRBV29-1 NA TGCAGCGCCTCTGTATCTCCCTCTGGAAACACCATATATTTT CSASVSPSGNTIYF
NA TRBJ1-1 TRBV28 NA TGTGCCAGCAGATACAGGCAAAACACTGAAGCTTTCTTT CASRYRQNTEAFF
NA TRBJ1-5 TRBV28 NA TGTGCCAGCAAGCGGCAGATATACAATCAGCCCCAGCATTTT CASKRQIYNQPQHF
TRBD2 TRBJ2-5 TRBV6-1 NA TGTGCCAGCAGTGAAATGTGGGCGGGAGGAGGACAAGAGACCCAGTACTTC CASSEMWAGGGQETQYF
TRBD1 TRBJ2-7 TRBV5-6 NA TGTGCCAGCAGTTTAGACAGGGGGAGCTACGAGCAGTACTTC CASSLDRGSYEQYF
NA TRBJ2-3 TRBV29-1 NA TGCAGCGTTGCTTGGACTCTCACCCCCACAGATACGCAGTATTTT CSVAWTLTPTDTQYF
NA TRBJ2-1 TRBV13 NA TGTGCCAGCAGCTTAGGACAGGTCCCGTTCTTC CASSLGQVPFF
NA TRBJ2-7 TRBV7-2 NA TGTGCCAGCACCGCGGACAACTCCTACGAGCAGTACTTC CASTADNSYEQYF
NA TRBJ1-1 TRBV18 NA TGTGCCAGCTCACCTTCGGGACTTTCATCAGAAGCTTTCTTT CASSPSGLSSEAFF
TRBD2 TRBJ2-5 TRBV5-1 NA TGCGCCAGCAGCTTGTATGGACTAGCGGACCACCAAGAGACCCAGTACTTC CASSLYGLADHQETQYF
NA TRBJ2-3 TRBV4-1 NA TGCGCCAGCAGCCAGCGCCCGTTTCCTAGCACAGATACGCAGTATTTT CASSQRPFPSTDTQYF
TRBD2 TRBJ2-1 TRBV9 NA TGTGCCAGCAGCGTAGTACCCCTAGCGGGAGGGATCTCCTACAATGAGCAGTTCTTC CASSVVPLAGGISYNEQFF
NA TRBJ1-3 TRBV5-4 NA TGTGCCAGCAGCTCGGACAGTGGAAACACCATATATTTT CASSSDSGNTIYF
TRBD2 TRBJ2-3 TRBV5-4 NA TGTGCCAGCAGCTTGCGACTAGCGGGAGGGCAGGCAGATACGCAGTATTTT CASSLRLAGGQADTQYF
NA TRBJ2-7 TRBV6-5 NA TGTGCCAGCAGCCCAGTGCTGACTGGTGGGGGCGAGCAGTACTTC CASSPVLTGGGEQYF